Each of the 3 T cell receptor beta chains below was sequenced from the same sample in a study of monozygotic twins with inflammatory bowel disease. From its re-call of the 5' RACE reads, TCRdb lists each CDR3 protein once, without DNA. The listing records more than 350,000 distinct CDR3 sequences. The sequencing input was blood. All receptors derive from a human donor with ulcerative colitis or Crohn's disease, or a healthy co-twin of an affected twin (not recorded which).

This sequence joins TRBV7-2 and TRBJ2-5. The CDR3 runs 15 residues. Germline V gives CDR1 SGHTA, CDR2 FQGNSA. CDR3 sequence: CASSFSGKYQETQYF.

The chain couples TRBV27 to TRBJ1-4. Looked up from germline, CDR1 is MNHEY and CDR2 is SMNVEV (reference sequence). The CDR3 contains 13 residues. The CDR3 protein is CASSPQEHEKLFF. The full variable domain, rest sourced from reference TRBV27 and TRBJ1-4, is EAQVTQNPRYLITVTGKKLTVTCSQNMNHEYMSWYRQDPGLGLRQIYYSMNVEVTDKGDVPEGYKVSRKEKRNFPLILESPSPNQTSLYFCASSPQEHEKLFFGSGTQLSVL.

This sequence joins TRBV18 and TRBJ2-7; TCRdb's D call, TRBD1, is unchecked because there is no DNA. Per germline, CDR1 KGHSH and CDR2 LQKENI. The CDR3 runs to 13 residues. CDR3 sequence reads: CASSANRESEQYF.